This TCR beta chain comes out of a study of blood T cell repertoires in COVID-19. Study background: Acute-phase and convalescent COVID-19 samples originated in the United States, Italy and Spain.

Living in roughly 25 US areas, the participants were between roughly 18 and 89 years of age. Germline V gene sequence: CDR1 SGHVS, CDR2 FNYEAQ. V was cut by 5 bases and J by 7 bases, with 15 bases left in between. The CDR3 is 15 residues long. Assay used: immunoSEQ multiplex PCR; TCRdb lists only in-frame clones, some missing. This sample has 230,000 or so clones, with about nine tenths found just once. The V gene is TRBV7-6, the J gene TRBJ1-6; D may be TRBD1 (5 bases). The receptor was isolated from a woman aged 40 to 55 with acute COVID-19. The specimen was PBMCs or T cells enriched from blood (not recorded which). CDR3 DNA: TGTGCCAGCAGCCCAGTTGACAGTCACAATTCACCCCTCCACTTT. It specifies CASSPVDSHNSPLHF.